These 5 T cell receptor beta chains originate from one sample sequenced in a study of blood T cell repertoires in COVID-19. This table comes from immunoSEQ multiplex PCR, and its TCRdb copy is limited to in-frame clones, with some not included. The sample lists approximately 220,000 clones, approximately 90% occurring once. Sequenced material: PBMCs or T cells enriched from blood (not recorded which). All receptors derive from a woman younger than 45 who had recovered from COVID-19.

The chain recombines TRBV6-2 or TRBV6-3 with TRBJ1-5, with 7 bases aligning to TRBD1. V lost 4 bases to trimming and J lost 5 bases; unmatched junction nucleotides: 2. CDR3 size: 13 residues. Germline assignment: CDR1 MNHEY and CDR2 SVGEGT. CDR3 in amino acids: CASSWDSYQPQHF. DNA of the CDR3: TGTGCCAGCAGTTGGGACAGCTATCAGCCCCAGCATTTT.

The CDR3 nucleotides read TGTGCCAGCAGCTCGGGGACAGGATATAATGAAAAACTGTTTTTT. Its protein is CASSSGTGYNEKLFF. J is TRBJ1-4 and V is TRBV5-6, with TRBD1 matching 8 bases. The germline V gene has CDR1 SGHDT and CDR2 YYEEEE. With 3 bases clipped from V and 4 bases from J, the junction kept 5 bases outside the gene matches. The CDR3 contains 15 residues.

The J gene is TRBJ1-6, the V gene TRBV6-5, with a tentative D call TRBD1 (5 bases). With 6 bases removed from V and 7 bases from J, the gap between germline ends came to 7 bases. Germline V lookup: CDR1 MNHEY, CDR2 SVGAGI. This CDR3 contains 12 residues. In DNA, the CDR3 is TGTGCCAGCAGCTGGACAAATTCACCCCTCCACTTT. Translating gives CASSWTNSPLHF.

The gene calls are TRBV12-3 or TRBV12-4 and TRBJ1-2; possibly TRBD1 for D (6 bases). The CDR3 is made up of 11 amino acids. V lost 3 bases and J lost 11, with 10 bases in between. The chain's CDR3 is CASSFQGQYTF. The CDR3 coding sequence is TGTGCCAGCAGTTTCCAGGGGCAGTACACCTTC.

This rearrangement joins TRBV9 to TRBJ2-5, with 10 bases identical to TRBD2. The CDR3 is 15 amino acids. In germline, CDR1 is SGDLS, CDR2 YYNGEE. Losses at the gene ends were 2 bases for V and 4 bases for J; bases not matched to a gene: 5. The DNA for the CDR3 is TGTGCCAGCAGCGTTACAGCGGGGGGGCCAGAGACCCAGTACTTC. Its protein product is CASSVTAGGPETQYF.